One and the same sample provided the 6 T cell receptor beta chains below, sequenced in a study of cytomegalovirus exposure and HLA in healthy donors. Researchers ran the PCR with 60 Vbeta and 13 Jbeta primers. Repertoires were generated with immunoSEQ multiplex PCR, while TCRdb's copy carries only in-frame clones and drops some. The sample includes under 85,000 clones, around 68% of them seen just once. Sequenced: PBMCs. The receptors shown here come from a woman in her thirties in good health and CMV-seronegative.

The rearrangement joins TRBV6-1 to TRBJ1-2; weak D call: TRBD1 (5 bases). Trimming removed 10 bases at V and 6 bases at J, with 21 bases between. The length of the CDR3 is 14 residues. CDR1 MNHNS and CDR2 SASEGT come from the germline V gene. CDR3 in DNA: TGTGCCAACTCCGCGGGGCGACTTGACGATGGCTACACCTTC. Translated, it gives CANSAGRLDDGYTF.

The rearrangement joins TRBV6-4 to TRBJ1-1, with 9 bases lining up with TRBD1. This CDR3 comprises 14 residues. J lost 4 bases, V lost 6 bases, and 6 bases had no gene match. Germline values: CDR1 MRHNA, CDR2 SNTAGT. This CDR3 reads CASRGRQGVTEAFF. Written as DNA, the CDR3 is TGTGCCAGCAGAGGGCGACAGGGGGTCACTGAAGCTTTCTTT.

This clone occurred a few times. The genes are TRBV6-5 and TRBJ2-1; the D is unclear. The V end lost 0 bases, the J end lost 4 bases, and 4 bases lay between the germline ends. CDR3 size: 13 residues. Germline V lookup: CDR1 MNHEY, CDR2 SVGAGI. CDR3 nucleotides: TGTGCCAGCAGTTACTCGAGTTACAATGAGCAGTTCTTC. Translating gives CASSYSSYNEQFF.

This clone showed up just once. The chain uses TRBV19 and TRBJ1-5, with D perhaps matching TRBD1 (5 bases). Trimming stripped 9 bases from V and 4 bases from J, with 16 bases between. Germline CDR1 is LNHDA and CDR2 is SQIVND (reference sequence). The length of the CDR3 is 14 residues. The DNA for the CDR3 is TGTGCCAGCCAGACGGGGGGAGGAAATCAGCCCCAGCATTTT. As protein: CASQTGGGNQPQHF.

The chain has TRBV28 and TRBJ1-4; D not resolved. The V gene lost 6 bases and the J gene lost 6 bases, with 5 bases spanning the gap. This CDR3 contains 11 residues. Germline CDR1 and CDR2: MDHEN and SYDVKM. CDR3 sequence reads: CASRSDEKLFF. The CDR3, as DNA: TGTGCCAGCAGGAGCGATGAAAAACTGTTTTTT.

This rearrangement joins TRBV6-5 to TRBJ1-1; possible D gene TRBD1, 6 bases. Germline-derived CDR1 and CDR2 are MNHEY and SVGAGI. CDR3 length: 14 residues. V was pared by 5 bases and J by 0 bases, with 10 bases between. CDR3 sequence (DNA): TGTGCCAGCAGTATCCAGGGGTTGAACACTGAAGCTTTCTTT. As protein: CASSIQGLNTEAFF.